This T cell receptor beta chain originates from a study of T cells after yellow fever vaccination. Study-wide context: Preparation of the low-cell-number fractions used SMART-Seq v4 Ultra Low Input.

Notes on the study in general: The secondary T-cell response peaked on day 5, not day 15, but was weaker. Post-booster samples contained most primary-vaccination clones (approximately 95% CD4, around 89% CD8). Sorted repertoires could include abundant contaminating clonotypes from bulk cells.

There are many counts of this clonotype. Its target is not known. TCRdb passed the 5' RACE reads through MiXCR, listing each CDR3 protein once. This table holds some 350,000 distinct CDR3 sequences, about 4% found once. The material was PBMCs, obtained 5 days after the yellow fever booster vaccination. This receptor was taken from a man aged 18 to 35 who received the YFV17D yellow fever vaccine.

The CDR3 loop is CASKLAGEYNEQFF. The CDR3, as DNA: TGCGCCAGCAAATTAGCGGGGGAGTACAATGAGCAGTTCTTC. J is TRBJ2-1 and V is TRBV5-1; 9 nucleotides line up with TRBD2. After removal of 6 bases from V and 4 bases from J, the junction contained 5 bases not matched to a gene. The germline CDR1 and CDR2 sequences are SGHRS and YFSETQ. This CDR3 spans 14 amino acids.